The 7 T cell receptor beta chains in this list originate from one sample, sequenced in a study of cytomegalovirus exposure and HLA in healthy donors. Vbeta (60) and Jbeta (13) primers were used in the PCR. Measured with immunoSEQ multiplex PCR; TCRdb has only the in-frame clones, and not every one. The data show 150,000 or so clones, 65% to 85% seen once. Sequenced input: PBMCs. Source of these receptors: a woman aged 35 to 49 in good health and CMV-seropositive.

V gene TRBV4-2 combines with J gene TRBJ2-6; 9 nucleotides line up with TRBD2. The V and J ends lost 4 bases and 0 bases, in that order; junction bases with no gene match: 4. The germline CDR1 and CDR2 sequences are LGHNA and YNFKEQ. The CDR3 loop spans 17 amino acids. The CDR3 nucleotides read TGTGCCAGCAGCCCCAATAGCGGGAGCTCTGGGGCCAACGTCCTGACTTTC. Protein: CASSPNSGSSGANVLTF.

This clone appeared a single time. The chain is built from TRBV10-3 and TRBJ2-3, with 9 nucleotides matching TRBD1. Germline V gene lookup returns CDR1 ENHRY and CDR2 SYGVKD. The CDR3 consists of 17 residues. J lost 0 bases, V lost 0 bases, and 4 bases had no gene match. CDR3 sequence: CAISESMGTGSTDTQYF. DNA of the CDR3: TGTGCCATCAGTGAGTCGATGGGGACAGGGAGCACAGATACGCAGTATTTT.

The chain employs TRBV7-9 and TRBJ1-1; D perhaps matches TRBD1 (5 bases). Trimming stripped 2 bases from V and 0 bases from J, with 13 bases between. Germline V lookup: CDR1 SEHNR, CDR2 FQNEAQ (reference sequence). CDR3 length equals 16 residues. The CDR3 sequence: CASSLKGVSMNTEAFF. In DNA form, the CDR3 reads TGTGCCAGCAGCTTAAAAGGGGTAAGCATGAACACTGAAGCTTTCTTT.

The V gene is TRBV5-6, the J gene TRBJ2-7; 12 bases match TRBD2. V was clipped by 4 bases and J by 9 bases; unmatched bases: 14. Germline V gene data show CDR1 as SGHDT and CDR2 as YYEEEE. The CDR3 covers 16 residues. The CDR3 here is CASSITRTSGTTWQYF. The CDR3 nucleotides read TGTGCCAGCAGCATTACTAGGACTAGCGGGACCACATGGCAGTACTTC.

This sequence joins TRBV5-4 and TRBJ2-3, with TRBD2 matching 14 bases. This CDR3 region has 16 residues. The V gene end was trimmed by 4 bases and the J gene end by 5 bases; junction bases not matched to a gene: 6. Germline V CDR1 and CDR2: SGHNT, YYREEE (reference sequence). CDR3 in amino acids: CASSPRLAGGRDTQYF. The CDR3 DNA sequence: TGTGCCAGCAGCCCCCGACTAGCGGGAGGGCGAGATACGCAGTATTTT.

The rearrangement links TRBV11-2 to TRBJ2-3, with 7 bases fitting TRBD1. The CDR3 is 17 amino acids. V was pared by 4 bases and J by 3 bases, with 13 bases of the junction left unmatched. The V gene's germline CDR1 is SGHAT and CDR2 FQNNGV. CDR3 residues: CASSSWTGGLATDTQYF. Written as DNA, the CDR3 is TGTGCCAGCAGCTCCTGGACAGGCGGGTTAGCGACAGATACGCAGTATTTT.

This chain joins TRBV6-5 and TRBJ2-6; D remains ambiguous. V was trimmed by 0 bases and J by 0 bases, leaving 6 bases between them. CDR3 length: 16 residues. Germline CDR1 is MNHEY and CDR2 is SVGAGI. CDR3 DNA sequence: TGTGCCAGCAGTTACTCGTTGAGCTCTGGGGCCAACGTCCTGACTTTC. Its translation: CASSYSLSSGANVLTF.